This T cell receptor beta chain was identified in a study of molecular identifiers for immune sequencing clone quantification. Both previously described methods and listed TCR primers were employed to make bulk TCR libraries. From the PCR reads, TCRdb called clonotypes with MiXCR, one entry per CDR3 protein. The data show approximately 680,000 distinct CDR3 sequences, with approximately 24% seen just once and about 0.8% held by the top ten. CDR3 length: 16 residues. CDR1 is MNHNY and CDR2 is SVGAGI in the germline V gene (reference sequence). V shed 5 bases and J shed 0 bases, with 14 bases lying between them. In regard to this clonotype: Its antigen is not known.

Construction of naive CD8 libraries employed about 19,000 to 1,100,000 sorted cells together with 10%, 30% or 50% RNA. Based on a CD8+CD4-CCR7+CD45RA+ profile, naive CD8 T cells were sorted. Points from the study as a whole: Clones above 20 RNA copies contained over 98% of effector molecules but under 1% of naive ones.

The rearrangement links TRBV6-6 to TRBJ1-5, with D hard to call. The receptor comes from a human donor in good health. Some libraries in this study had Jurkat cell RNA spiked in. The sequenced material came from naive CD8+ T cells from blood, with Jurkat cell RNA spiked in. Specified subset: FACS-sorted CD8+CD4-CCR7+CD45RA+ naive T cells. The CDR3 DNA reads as TGTGCCAGCAGTCCCCTGGACTCATGTAGCAATCAGCCCCAGCATTTT. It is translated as CASSPLDSCSNQPQHF.